The 18 T cell receptor beta chains in this list originate from one sample, sequenced in a study of T-cell reconstitution after alpha-beta-depleted transplantation in children (TCRdb year 2016). The library was prepared using PCR. The reads were generated on an Illumina HiSeq 2500. TCR library preparation used molecular barcoding, with unique molecular identifiers applied to normalize quantification of the TCRbeta repertoire. TCRdb trimmed public reads at Q25 via fastp, called clones via MiXCR and kept in-frame beta chains. Every CDR3 protein is listed once, alongside the most common genes and DNA of its rows. This sample comprises about 980,000 distinct CDR3 sequences, 25% to 30% of them detected only once. The ten top clones hold roughly 30% of the sample. The treatment or condition label, as the study defines it: allogeneic hematopoietic cell transplantation with graft depleted of TCRalphabeta T cells and CD19 B cells.

This material consisted of PBMCs, mostly from graft donor cells, taken 360 days after TCRalphabeta/CD19-depleted stem cell transplant. These receptor sequences come from a boy under two years old who had a stem cell transplant for SCID, so the T cells may come from the graft donor.

The table lists this clonotype with a few counts. This chain links TRBV15 with TRBJ2-1; 9 nucleotides match TRBD1. This CDR3 region has 15 residues. Trimming at V came to 6 bases and at J to 4 bases, leaving 7 bases not matched to a gene. Germline V gene lookup returns CDR1 LNHNV and CDR2 YYDKDF (reference sequence). The CDR3 sequence is CATRGWGQGYNEQFF. The CDR3 DNA sequence: TGTGCCACCAGAGGCTGGGGACAGGGTTACAATGAGCAGTTCTTC.

The V call is TRBV4-1, the J call TRBJ2-3; the match to TRBD2 covers 10 bases. The CDR3 totals 17 residues. Germline lookup yields CDR1 MGHRA and CDR2 YSYEKL. V was pared by 6 bases and J by 1 base, with 10 bases of the junction left unmatched. This chain's CDR3 is CASRYKPLAGGTDTQYF. In DNA, the CDR3 is TGCGCCAGCAGGTATAAGCCCCTAGCGGGGGGCACAGATACGCAGTATTTT.

V and J are TRBV7-2 and TRBJ1-5; D gene uncertain. V lost 1 base, J lost 3 bases, and 10 bases lay in between. Germline CDR1 SGHTA, CDR2 FQGNSA. The CDR3 totals 15 residues. This CDR3 is CASSLGRGNNQPQHF. CDR3 nucleotide sequence: TGTGCCAGCAGCTTAGGCCGGGGAAACAATCAGCCCCAGCATTTT.

The V call is TRBV12-3 or TRBV12-4, the J call TRBJ2-5, with TRBD2 matching 10 bases. The CDR3 is 17 amino acids. J lost 6 bases, V lost 1 base, and 11 bases had no gene match. The CDR3 region has the DNA TGTGCCAGCAGTTTAGGGCTAGCGGGGGTTCAAACCCAGACCCAGTACTTC. The encoded protein is CASSLGLAGVQTQTQYF.

This chain joins TRBV27 and TRBJ2-3; D may correspond to TRBD1 or TRBD2 (5 bases each). This CDR3 comprises 15 residues. The ends were cut back, 10 bases at V and 2 bases at J, with 19 bases in the middle. Germline V CDR1 and CDR2: MNHEY, SMNVEV (reference sequence). The CDR3 sequence is CATTRGRLNTDTQYF. As DNA, the CDR3 is TGTGCCACCACAAGGGGACGTCTAAACACAGATACGCAGTATTTT.

This clonotype was counted between two and nine times. The chain has TRBV5-1 and TRBJ2-1, with 8 bases identical to TRBD2. J was trimmed by 9 bases and V by 4 bases; bases with no gene match: 12. Germline CDR1 SGHRS, CDR2 YFSETQ. This CDR3 is built from 15 residues. The CDR3 here is CASSPYGGEFSEQFF. CDR3 DNA sequence: TGCGCCAGCAGCCCCTACGGGGGGGAATTCTCTGAGCAGTTCTTC.

This chain uses TRBV29-1 with TRBJ2-3; 10 bases are shared with TRBD1. This CDR3 spans 15 amino acids. Per germline, CDR1 SQVTM and CDR2 ANQGSEA. V was pared by 2 bases and J by 3 bases, with 5 bases of the junction left unmatched. The CDR3, as DNA: TGCAGCGTTGAACCGGGACAGGGGCATACAGATACGCAGTATTTT. Its protein is CSVEPGQGHTDTQYF.

The genes are TRBV20-1 and TRBJ2-1; TRBD1 might be the D (5 bases). This CDR3 spans 14 amino acids. Germline V gives CDR1 DFQATT, CDR2 SNEGSKA (reference sequence). With 6 bases removed from V and 8 bases from J, the gap between germline ends came to 20 bases. The CDR3 reads CSASDSLKGYEQFF. CDR3 nucleotide sequence: TGCAGTGCCAGCGACAGCCTTAAGGGATATGAGCAGTTCTTC.

This clonotype was counted a single time. This chain's CDR3 is CASSLGFGARRQPQHF. The CDR3 nucleotides read TGTGCCAGCAGTTTGGGTTTCGGGGCCAGAAGGCAGCCCCAGCATTTT. This chain connects TRBV28 to TRBJ1-5, with D tentatively TRBD1 (5 bases). V was clipped by 3 bases and J by 7 bases, with 19 bases between them. CDR3 size: 16 residues. Germline CDR1 MDHEN, CDR2 SYDVKM.

This clonotype was seen more than once but under ten times. The CDR3 region has the DNA TGCGCCAGCAGCTTAGCCCCTATGTCCCTGGGAGAGACCCAGTACTTC. It yields the protein CASSLAPMSLGETQYF. The chain joins TRBV5-1 to TRBJ2-5; D uncertain. Germline CDR1 SGHRS, CDR2 YFSETQ. The CDR3 contains 16 residues. V was shortened by 2 bases and J by 4 bases, with 18 bases between the two germline ends.

This clonotype has only a few counts. The genes are TRBV5-1 and TRBJ1-3; the D gene is possibly TRBD1 (5 bases). The germline gives CDR1 SGHRS, CDR2 YFSETQ. Trimming shortened V by 4 bases and J by 0 bases, and 14 bases separated the two germline ends. The CDR3 length is 16 residues. This CDR3 reads CASSRDGANSGNTIYF. The CDR3 bases are TGCGCCAGCAGCCGGGACGGGGCCAACTCTGGAAACACCATATATTTT.

Details on this clonotype: Here the CDR3 omits its conserved ending phenylalanine or tryptophan, so a read error is the likely source. The chain employs TRBV12-3 or TRBV12-4 and TRBJ2-5; D not resolved. Trimming shortened V by 8 bases and J by 5 bases, and 9 bases separated the two germline ends. This CDR3 contains 11 residues. The CDR3 region is CASSVRETQYL. For the CDR3, the DNA is TGTGCCAGCTCCGTTCGGGAGACCCAGTACCTC.

There are a few counts of this clonotype. The rearrangement links TRBV7-8 to TRBJ1-5; D is unclear. This CDR3 is 15 amino acids long. The germline gives CDR1 SGHVS, CDR2 FQNEAQ. V was shortened by 1 base and J by 4 bases, with 11 bases between the two germline ends. CDR3 nucleotides: TGTGCCAGCAGCTTAGGGTGGACTGGTAATCAGCCCCAGCATTTT. It codes for CASSLGWTGNQPQHF.

The genes are TRBV7-9 and TRBJ2-6, with D unresolved. The CDR3 runs to 16 residues. Germline lookup yields CDR1 SEHNR and CDR2 FQNEAQ (reference sequence). Trimming shortened V by 5 bases and J by 3 bases, and 14 bases separated the two germline ends. CDR3 loop: CASSRRMGGGANVLTF. CDR3 DNA sequence: TGTGCCAGCAGCCGAAGGATGGGCGGTGGGGCCAACGTCCTGACTTTC.

A few counts support this clonotype. V usage is TRBV7-2 and J usage is TRBJ2-2, with TRBD1 identical over 10 bases. CDR3 length equals 16 residues. V dropped 5 bases and J dropped 0; count of bases not matched to a gene: 3. Germline-derived CDR1 and CDR2 are SGHTA and FQGNSA. CDR3 residues: CASSRDRGSNTGELFF. In DNA form, the CDR3 reads TGTGCCAGCAGCAGGGACAGGGGTTCGAACACCGGGGAGCTGTTTTTT.

The J gene is TRBJ2-5, the V gene TRBV29-1, with D perhaps TRBD2 (7 bases). Germline V gene lookup returns CDR1 SQVTM and CDR2 ANQGSEA. Trimming cost V 6 bases and J 5 bases, with 16 bases left between them. The CDR3 totals 13 residues. This chain's CDR3 is CSVRGGGPETQYF. The CDR3 DNA follows: TGCAGCGTCCGAGGGGGGGGGCCTGAGACCCAGTACTTC.

The chain couples TRBV9 to TRBJ2-1, with 16 nucleotides matching TRBD2. Germline V CDR1 and CDR2: SGDLS, YYNGEE. V lost 4 bases, J lost 8 bases, and 6 bases stayed unmatched. The CDR3 extends over 16 amino acids. DNA of the CDR3: TGTGCCAGCAGCCACCAGGGACTAGCGGGGGGGGATGAGCAGTTCTTC. Encoded protein: CASSHQGLAGGDEQFF.

This clonotype has only a few counts. The genes are TRBV3-1 and TRBJ2-7; possibly TRBD2 for D (6 bases). Trimming removed 4 bases at V and 2 bases at J, with 15 bases between. The CDR3 has 15 amino acids. Germline V gene data show CDR1 as LGHDT and CDR2 as YNNKEL (reference sequence). The CDR3 DNA follows: TGTGCCAGCAGCCTTTTTCCGGGACTGACCTACGAGCAGTACTTC. Encoded protein: CASSLFPGLTYEQYF.